The next 13 T cell receptor beta chains were all read from a single sample in a study of post-analysis software for immune sequencing data. Study conclusions and caveats: TRBV5-6, TRBV5-1 and TRBV20-1 were among several TRBV segments more frequent in patients than controls.

The antigens these receptors bind are not known. Unique molecular identifiers featured in each of the TCR beta cDNA libraries. Via MiXCR, TCRdb re-called the PCR reads, giving one row per CDR3 protein. This table holds just over 250,000 distinct CDR3 sequences, 30% to 45% found once. The sequencing input was blood. Receptor source: a girl aged 10 to 17 with multiple sclerosis.

This clonotype was seen a few times. The V call is TRBV5-1, the J call TRBJ2-2; D remains ambiguous. Germline CDR1 is SGHRS and CDR2 is YFSETQ. V lost 6 bases, J lost 7 bases, and 10 bases lay in between. The CDR3 contains 12 residues. This CDR3 is CASTFRDGELFF. The CDR3 DNA reads as TGCGCCAGCACGTTTAGGGACGGGGAGCTGTTTTTT.

This clonotype was seen only a few times. The chain has TRBV28 and TRBJ2-4; 7 nucleotides align to TRBD2. Looked up from germline, CDR1 is MDHEN and CDR2 is SYDVKM. CDR3 length: 14 residues. After removal of 7 bases from V and 1 base from J, the junction contained 4 bases not matched to a gene. The CDR3 here is CASTPGGAKNIQYF. In nucleotides, the CDR3 is TGTGCCAGCACTCCCGGGGGGGCCAAAAACATTCAGTACTTC.

The chain is built from TRBV6-2 or TRBV6-3 and TRBJ2-1; 15 nucleotides agree with TRBD2. Germline CDR1 MNHEY, CDR2 SVGEGT. The CDR3 consists of 17 residues. V lost 6 bases and J lost 3; bases outside the gene matches: 6. The CDR3 loop reads CASSRGLAGGVYNEQFF. CDR3 coding DNA: TGTGCCAGCAGCCGGGGACTAGCGGGGGGCGTCTACAATGAGCAGTTCTTC.

V is TRBV3-1 and J is TRBJ2-7; 10 bases are shared with TRBD2. CDR1 and CDR2 from the germline V gene are LGHDT and YNNKEL (reference sequence). The CDR3 sequence is 17 residues long. Unmatched junction bases numbered 14, after V lost 0 bases and J lost 9 bases. The CDR3 DNA is TGTGCCAGCAGCCAAGATTTCCTAGCGGGGGTCCAAGAGGCGCAGTACTTC. It yields the protein CASSQDFLAGVQEAQYF.

This clonotype was seen a few times. This chain's CDR3 is CASSPTGFMNTEAFF. CDR3 coding DNA: TGTGCCAGCAGCCCCACCGGATTCATGAACACTGAAGCTTTCTTT. The rearrangement links TRBV3-1 to TRBJ1-1, with D unresolved. The CDR3 has 15 amino acids. CDR1 and CDR2 from the germline V gene are LGHDT and YNNKEL (reference sequence). The V gene lost 4 bases and the J gene lost 0 bases, with 12 bases spanning the gap.

About this clonotype itself: This may arise from a read error, as a much more abundant clone is one base away. V gene TRBV2 combines with J gene TRBJ2-7, with 8 bases lining up with TRBD1. Trimming removed 3 bases from V and 7 bases from J; junction bases left unmatched: 11. CDR3 length: 15 amino acids. Germline lookup yields CDR1 SNHLY and CDR2 FYNNEI. The CDR3 sequence: CASSENRGIINEQYF. The CDR3 DNA is TGTGCCAGCAGTGAGAACAGGGGGATCATCAATGAGCAGTACTTC.

Points on this clonotype: A much larger clone lies a single base off, so this may be a read error. V gene TRBV4-1 combines with J gene TRBJ2-1; the D gene is possibly TRBD2 (5 bases). V lost 6 bases, J lost 11 bases, and 11 bases lay in between. CDR1 and CDR2 from the germline V gene are MGHRA and YSYEKL. The CDR3 loop spans 11 amino acids. In DNA, the CDR3 is TGCGCCAGCAGGGGAGAAAATAAGCAGTTCTTC. Protein sequence: CASRGENKQFF.

The rearrangement links TRBV20-1 to TRBJ2-1, with 7 bases fitting TRBD1. The germline CDR1 and CDR2 sequences are DFQATT and SNEGSKA (reference sequence). After removal of 4 bases from V and 7 bases from J, the junction contained 4 bases not matched to a gene. CDR3 size: 12 residues. The CDR3 DNA sequence: TGCAGTGCTAATGAGGGGGCAAATGAGCAGTTCTTC. This gives the protein CSANEGANEQFF.

On this clonotype: A single base separates this from a much larger clone, so it may be a read error. The chain combines TRBV5-1 with TRBJ2-4; D may be TRBD2 (7 bases). Germline loops: CDR1 SGHRS, CDR2 YFSETQ. This CDR3 is built from 16 residues. The CDR3 region is CAGSRGGGGEGNIQYF. The DNA for the CDR3 is TGCGCCGGCAGCCGCGGGGGCGGGGGCGAGGGGAACATTCAGTACTTC.

Worth noting for this clonotype: One junction end disagrees with the germline gene, perhaps due to a read error. This rearrangement joins TRBV11-2 to TRBJ2-5, with D tentatively TRBD1 (6 bases). CDR1 and CDR2 from the germline V gene are SGHAT and FQNNGV. The CDR3 spans 15 residues. The CDR3: CASGLDPGHLSEQYF. The CDR3 DNA is TGTGCCAGCGGCTTAGATCCGGGACACTTGTCTGAGCAGTACTTC.

The V call is TRBV6-5, the J call TRBJ1-6; TRBD1 might be the D (6 bases). Trimming removed 7 bases at V and 5 bases at J, with 12 bases between. The germline V gene has CDR1 MNHEY and CDR2 SVGAGI. The CDR3 spans 14 residues. CDR3 nucleotides: TGTGCCAGCAAATCGGGGGCACATAATTCACCCCTCCACTTT. Translation gives CASKSGAHNSPLHF.

This clonotype was recorded at least ten times. The chain carries TRBV7-9 and TRBJ2-1, with D possibly matching TRBD2 (6 bases). The germline V gene has CDR1 SEHNR and CDR2 FQNEAQ (reference sequence). The CDR3 extends over 12 amino acids. The V end was cut by 3 bases, the J end by 8 bases, with 8 bases between. The CDR3 DNA follows: TGTGCCAGCAGCTTCTGGGGGGATGAGCAGTTCTTC. Residues: CASSFWGDEQFF.

There are a few counts of this clonotype. This chain joins TRBV20-1 and TRBJ2-5, with D perhaps matching TRBD2 (6 bases). Germline V CDR1 and CDR2: DFQATT, SNEGSKA (reference sequence). Trimming left V 4 bases short and J 1 base short, with 10 bases between. CDR3 length: 13 amino acids. The CDR3 nucleotides are TGCAGTGCTACGGGTAGCGGCCAAGAGACCCAGTACTTC. This encodes CSATGSGQETQYF.